This TCR beta chain was sequenced during a study of T cell clonality in common variable immunodeficiency. Study-level findings and limits: In common variable immunodeficiency, TCR beta chains reportedly carried fewer deletions and N-nucleotide insertions.

Germline values: CDR1 SGHVS, CDR2 FNYEAQ. J lost 2 bases, V lost 7 bases, and 14 bases had no gene match. There are 17 residues in the CDR3. Clones were sequenced by immunoSEQ multiplex PCR, and TCRdb holds only the in-frame ones, with some missing. The sample contains more than 13,000 clones, none of them singletons. To note about this clone: Its matching antigen is unknown. Read sequence stops 3 residues before the CDR3 end, and the germline J gene provides the missing end.

The source is a human donor with common variable immunodeficiency. Material: peripheral blood mononuclear cells. The chain combines TRBV7-6 with TRBJ2-7; 10 bases align to TRBD1. The covered CDR3 bases are TGTGCCAGCACCCCAGGACTAGGGACAGGGGAAACCTACGAG. Its translation is CASTPGLGTGETYE. The complete CDR3 protein is CASTPGLGTGETYEQYF. Looking up the rest from reference TRBV7-6 and TRBJ2-7 gives the full variable domain: GAGVSQSPRYKVTKRGQDVALRCDPISGHVSLYWYRQALGQGPEFLTYFNYEAQQDKSGLPNDRFSAERPEGSISTLTIQRTEQRDSAMYRCASTPGLGTGETYEQYFGPGTRLTVT.